This TCR beta chain was captured by sequencing in a study of cytomegalovirus exposure and HLA in healthy donors. Study results and caveats: Looking again later, the authors saw that most CMV-associated TCR beta chains seemed HLA-restricted.

The PCR used 60 Vbeta and 13 Jbeta primers. Clones were sequenced by immunoSEQ multiplex PCR, and TCRdb holds only the in-frame ones, with some missing. The sample lists about 86,000 clones, 70% to 85% occurring once. Everyone who donated was a healthy bone marrow donor. The CDR3 has 12 residues. V trimming: 6 bases; J trimming: 8 bases; junction bases outside the gene matches: 2. Per the germline V gene, CDR1 is SNHLY and CDR2 is FYNNEI. Note on this clone: Its matching antigen is unknown.

The chain carries TRBV2 and TRBJ1-4; 8 bases match TRBD1. This receptor was obtained from a man in his sixties in good health and CMV-seronegative. Specimen: PBMCs. The CDR3 loop is CASRGTGEKLFF. The CDR3 coding sequence is TGTGCCAGCAGAGGGACAGGAGAAAAACTGTTTTTT.